This TCR beta chain was identified during a study of blood T cell repertoires in COVID-19. Across the study: Samples representing acute and convalescent COVID-19 were sourced from the United States, Italy and Spain. Sources were T cells, B-cell-depleted T cells, or PBMCs; the material itself was cDNA or gDNA.

Only in-frame clones appear in the TCRdb table, and some are missing; sequencing was by immunoSEQ multiplex PCR. This repertoire shows approximately 92,000 clones, 85% to 90% found once; its top ten account for over 10%. Losses at the gene ends were 0 bases for V and 13 bases for J; bases not matched to a gene: 6. This CDR3 has 13 amino acids. CDR1 is SGHNT, CDR2 YYREEE, per germline (reference sequence). Specimen: peripheral blood. The origin of this receptor is an older woman in a cohort sampled during active or convalescent COVID-19. The rearrangement uses TRBV5-4 and TRBJ2-1; 8 bases agree with TRBD2. In DNA, the CDR3 is TGTGCCAGCAGCTTGGTAGCGGGAAAGCCCCAGTTCTTC. It specifies CASSLVAGKPQFF.